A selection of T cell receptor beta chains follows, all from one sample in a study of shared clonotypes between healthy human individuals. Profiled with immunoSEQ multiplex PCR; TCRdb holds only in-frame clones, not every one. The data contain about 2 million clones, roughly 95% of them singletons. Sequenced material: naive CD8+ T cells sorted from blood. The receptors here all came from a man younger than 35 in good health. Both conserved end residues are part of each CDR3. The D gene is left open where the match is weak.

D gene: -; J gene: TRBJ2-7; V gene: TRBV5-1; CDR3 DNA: TGCGCCAGCAGCTTGGAGGTCTCTTACTCCTACGAGCAGTACTTC; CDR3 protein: CASSLEVSYSYEQYF
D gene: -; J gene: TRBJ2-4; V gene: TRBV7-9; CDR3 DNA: TGTGCCAGCAGCCAACAGTGGACAGCAGAAAACATTCAGTACTTC; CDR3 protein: CASSQQWTAENIQYF
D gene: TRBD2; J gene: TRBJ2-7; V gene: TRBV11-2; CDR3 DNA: TGTGCCAGCAGCTTAGGGGGGGGCTACGAGCAGTACTTC; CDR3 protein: CASSLGGGYEQYF
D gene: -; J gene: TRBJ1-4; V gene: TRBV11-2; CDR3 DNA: TGTGCCAGCAGCCCGAGCGGGGCAGGTCGGGAAAAACTGTTTTTT; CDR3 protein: CASSPSGAGREKLFF
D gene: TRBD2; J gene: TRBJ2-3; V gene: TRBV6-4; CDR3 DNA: TGTGCCAGCAGTGAAGCGGGAGTAACAGATACGCAGTATTTT; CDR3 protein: CASSEAGVTDTQYF
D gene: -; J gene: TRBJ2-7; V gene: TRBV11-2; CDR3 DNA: TGTGCCAGCAGCTTAGACCCAACTAGCCCCGGAGGCTACGAGCAGTACTTC; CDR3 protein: CASSLDPTSPGGYEQYF
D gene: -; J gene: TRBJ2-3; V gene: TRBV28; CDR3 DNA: TGTGCCAGCAGTTTGGGGGACCGCACAGATACGCAGTATTTT; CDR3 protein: CASSLGDRTDTQYF
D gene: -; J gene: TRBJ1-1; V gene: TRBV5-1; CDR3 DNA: TGCGCCAGCAGTTTTAACACTGAAGCTTTCTTT; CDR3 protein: CASSFNTEAFF
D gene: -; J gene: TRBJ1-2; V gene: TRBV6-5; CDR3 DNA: TGTGCCAGCAGGCCTAGGGGGTTCTATGGCTACACCTTC; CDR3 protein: CASRPRGFYGYTF
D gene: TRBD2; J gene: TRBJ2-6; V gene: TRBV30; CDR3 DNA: TGTGCCTGGACTGGGGGGGCTGGGGCCAACGTCCTGACTTTC; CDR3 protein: CAWTGGAGANVLTF
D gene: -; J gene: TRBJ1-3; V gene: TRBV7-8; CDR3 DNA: TGTGCCAGCAGCTTCGAGGCTCTCTCTGGAAACACCATATATTTT; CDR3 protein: CASSFEALSGNTIYF
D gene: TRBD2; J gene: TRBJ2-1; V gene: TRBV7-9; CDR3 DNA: TGTGCCAGCAGCCACCGGGAGGGGGCCTACAATGAGCAGTTCTTC; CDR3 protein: CASSHREGAYNEQFF